Shown below are 8 T cell receptor beta chains from a single sample sequenced in a study of blood T cell repertoires in COVID-19. TCRdb's table, derived via immunoSEQ multiplex PCR, lists solely in-frame clones and lacks some. The table lists fewer than 200,000 clones, 88% of them singletons. The specimen sequenced was peripheral blood. The receptors shown here come from a man aged 55-75 years with acute or convalescent COVID-19.

The rearrangement joins TRBV19 to TRBJ2-5, with 8 bases lining up with TRBD1. The CDR3 spans 13 residues. The ends lost 6 bases at V and 4 bases at J; junction bases unmatched: 4. Germline CDR1 LNHDA, CDR2 SQIVND (reference sequence). The CDR3 coding sequence is TGTGCCAGTAGAGCGACAGGGGTAGAGACCCAGTACTTC. Protein product: CASRATGVETQYF. The whole variable domain, remainder taken from reference TRBV19 and TRBJ2-5, is DGGITQSPKYLFRKEGQNVTLSCEQNLNHDAMYWYRQDPGQGLRLIYYSQIVNDFQKGDIAEGYSVSREKKESFPLTVTSAQKNPTAFYLCASRATGVETQYFGPGTRLLVL.

The chain uses TRBV10-2 and TRBJ1-2, with D possibly matching TRBD1 (5 bases). The CDR3 is made up of 13 amino acids. The V and J ends lost 0 bases and 7 bases respectively, with 9 bases between them. Germline assignment: CDR1 WSHSY and CDR2 SAAADI. The CDR3 loop reads CASSESWGGGYTF. Written as DNA, the CDR3 is TGCGCCAGCAGTGAGTCCTGGGGGGGTGGCTACACCTTC.

The CDR3 region is CASSLAPQGFGGEKLFF. For the CDR3, the DNA is TGTGCCAGCAGCTTAGCGCCCCAGGGGTTTGGGGGTGAAAAACTGTTTTTT. The rearrangement uses TRBV7-8 and TRBJ1-4; D is perhaps TRBD1 (6 bases). This CDR3 is 17 amino acids long. The germline gives CDR1 SGHVS, CDR2 FQNEAQ. Trimming cost V 0 bases and J 7 bases, with 18 bases left between them.

The chain recombines TRBV9 with TRBJ1-1, with TRBD1 as a possible D gene (6 bases). V was trimmed by 2 bases and J by 6 bases, leaving 14 bases between them. Germline CDR1 reads SGDLS; CDR2 reads YYNGEE. The length of the CDR3 is 14 residues. The DNA of the CDR3 is TGTGCCAGCAGCGTTACAGGGTCAGGGGCTGAAGCTTTCTTT. Protein product: CASSVTGSGAEAFF. Full variable domain (rest looked up from reference TRBV9 and TRBJ1-1): DSGVTQTPKHLITATGQRVTLRCSPRSGDLSVYWYQQSLDQGLQFLIQYYNGEERAKGNILERFSAQQFPDLHSELNLSSLELGDSALYFCASSVTGSGAEAFFGQGTRLTVV.

The chain uses TRBV11-2 and TRBJ1-6; D perhaps matches TRBD1 (6 bases). With 2 bases removed from V and 7 bases from J, the gap between germline ends came to 15 bases. Germline V gene sequence: CDR1 SGHAT, CDR2 FQNNGV. The CDR3 spans 16 residues. This chain's CDR3 is CASSLSMGAENSPLHF. CDR3 nucleotides: TGTGCCAGCAGCTTATCTATGGGGGCTGAAAATTCACCCCTCCACTTT.

This rearrangement joins TRBV6-5 to TRBJ1-2; 7 nucleotides match TRBD1. The CDR3 is 15 amino acids. Germline trimming cut 10 bases from V and 4 bases from J; bases unmatched to any gene: 15. Germline V lookup: CDR1 MNHEY, CDR2 SVGAGI. In DNA, the CDR3 is TGTGCCACGGGCTACTCACAGGGGACTTCCTATGGCTACACCTTC. Its protein is CATGYSQGTSYGYTF.

This chain links TRBV19 with TRBJ1-2; D may be TRBD1 (6 bases). Trimming took off 3 bases at V and 8 bases at J, with 13 bases between the two ends. The CDR3 runs 13 residues. CDR1 LNHDA and CDR2 SQIVND come from the germline V gene (reference sequence). Here the CDR3 DNA reads TGTGCCAGTAGTATTTCAGGGGATGGGGGCTACACCTTC. Translating gives CASSISGDGGYTF.

The V call is TRBV15, the J call TRBJ2-2; 9 bases line up with TRBD2. CDR3 length: 17 residues. CDR1 is LNHNV and CDR2 is YYDKDF in the germline V gene (reference sequence). Trimming removed 5 bases from V and 4 bases from J; junction bases left unmatched: 11. DNA for the CDR3: TGTGCCACCAGCCTTAGTGGCCTAGCGGGATTCACCGGGGAGCTGTTTTTT. This encodes CATSLSGLAGFTGELFF.